What follows describes a single T cell receptor beta chain. The antigen remains unidentified. The junction departs from the called germline gene at one end, perhaps through a read error. This sample stems from a study of tumor-infiltrating lymphocytes in primary liver carcinoma. The source material, roughly 18-30 mg of unsorted bulk tissue, was used to co-extract RNA and DNA. Every tumor sample had over 80% viable tumor cells. A primer in the constant region served to generate TCR beta cDNA from roughly 550 ng of total RNA. Library construction for TCR beta comprised three nested multiplex PCR rounds performed with slightly modified ARM-PCR. The first two PCR rounds used TRBV1-TRBV30 primers with a Cbeta primer, 10 cycles each. Via MiXCR, TCRdb re-called the multiplex PCR reads, giving one row per CDR3 protein. The data show about 130,000 distinct CDR3 sequences, 64% seen once. This CDR3 contains 12 residues. The germline CDR1 and CDR2 sequences are MDHEN and SYDVKM.

Points from the study as a whole: Detection in all five tumor regions applied to only about 7.5-24% of top clones.

This clonotype was sampled from a woman aged 60-70 years with primary liver carcinoma and hepatitis B virus infection. This chain uses TRBV28 with TRBJ1-1, with D perhaps TRBD1 (6 bases). Source material: liver tumor tissue from sampling region 3. Noted subset: tumor region T3, left-lateral pole. This CDR3 is CVSSSYRVEAFF. In DNA form, the CDR3 reads TGTGTCAGCAGTTCTTACAGGGTTGAAGCTTTCTTT.